The 16 T cell receptor beta chains reported below all come from one sample, sequenced in a study of OX40 agonist ivuxolimab in advanced cancers. Method: immunoSEQ multiplex PCR; TCRdb's copy keeps in-frame clones and lacks some. The table lists 70,000 to 95,000 clones, approximately 91% of them singletons, with 0.71% in the top ten. The sample here was CD4+ or CD8+ T cells sorted from blood, taken in a trial of the OX40 agonist ivuxolimab. Every receptor here comes from an adult with an advanced solid tumor such as melanoma, head and neck, liver or kidney cancer.

The chain combines TRBV5-1 with TRBJ1-2; D is possibly TRBD1 (6 bases). Germline V gene data show CDR1 as SGHRS and CDR2 as YFSETQ. V lost 1 base and J 4 bases, leaving 17 bases between the germline ends. This CDR3 has 16 amino acids. CDR3 bases: TGCGCCAGCAGCTTGCATCGGGACACCACCAGCTATGGCTACACCTTC. Residues: CASSLHRDTTSYGYTF. Full variable domain (outside the CDR3, taken from reference TRBV5-1 and TRBJ1-2): KAGVTQTPRYLIKTRGQQVTLSCSPISGHRSVSWYQQTPGQGLQFLFEYFSETQRNKGNFPGRFSGRQFSNSRSEMNVSTLELGDSALYLCASSLHRDTTSYGYTFGSGTRLTVV.

The table lists this clone with a count of one. J is TRBJ1-6 and V is TRBV19; 7 bases map to TRBD1. This CDR3 comprises 16 residues. The germline V gene encodes CDR1 LNHDA and CDR2 SQIVND (reference sequence). The ends lost 5 bases at V and 4 bases at J; junction bases unmatched: 8. The CDR3: CASSVGTEIYNSPLHF. DNA for the CDR3: TGTGCCAGTAGTGTTGGGACAGAAATTTATAATTCACCCCTCCACTTT.

This clone came up a few times. The J gene is TRBJ1-4, the V gene TRBV5-6, with D tentatively TRBD1 (5 bases). Germline V gene data show CDR1 as SGHDT and CDR2 as YYEEEE. The CDR3 covers 16 residues. V gave up 3 bases and J gave up 8 bases, with 20 bases separating them. In DNA form, the CDR3 reads TGTGCCAGCAGCTGGAGGGTTGGGCTTGGGGACGAAAAACTGTTTTTT. Its protein product is CASSWRVGLGDEKLFF.

This sequence joins TRBV7-2 and TRBJ2-3; D remains ambiguous. Trimming left V 4 bases short and J 4 bases short, with 12 bases between. The CDR3 loop spans 14 amino acids. Germline V gene data show CDR1 as SGHTA and CDR2 as FQGNSA. CDR3 nucleotides: TGTGCCAGCAGCTCCTCGGTTGGCGCAGATACGCAGTATTTT. Translation: CASSSSVGADTQYF.

The CDR3 coding sequence is TGTGCCAGCAGTCTTAGCGGGGAGCACAATGAGCAGTTCTTC. Its translation is CASSLSGEHNEQFF. This sequence joins TRBV28 and TRBJ2-1; 8 bases map to TRBD2. This CDR3 is built from 14 residues. CDR1 MDHEN and CDR2 SYDVKM come from the germline V gene. Unmatched junction bases numbered 5, after V lost 5 bases and J lost 5 bases.

The rearrangement uses TRBV10-3 and TRBJ1-4, with a tentative D call TRBD1 (6 bases). The CDR3 spans 15 residues. The ends were cut back, 6 bases at V and 6 bases at J, with 17 bases in the middle. The germline V gene encodes CDR1 ENHRY and CDR2 SYGVKD. The CDR3 nucleotides read TGTGCCATCAGCCAAGGGAGGGGGATGGATGAAAAACTGTTTTTT. Amino acids: CAISQGRGMDEKLFF.

The rearrangement uses TRBV5-1 and TRBJ2-3, with D perhaps TRBD2 (6 bases). The V end was cut by 7 bases, the J end by 4 bases, with 13 bases between. Germline assignment: CDR1 SGHRS and CDR2 YFSETQ. This CDR3 is 13 amino acids long. The CDR3 spells CASGVEGADTQYF. The CDR3 DNA follows: TGCGCCAGCGGGGTGGAGGGCGCAGATACGCAGTATTTT.

The chain employs TRBV6-6 and TRBJ2-5; no firm D call. The CDR3 is 13 amino acids. Looked up from germline, CDR1 is MNHNY and CDR2 is SVGAGI (reference sequence). V was cut by 3 bases and J by 1 base, with 6 bases left in between. The CDR3 loop is CASSYNLQETQYF. In DNA form, the CDR3 reads TGTGCCAGCAGTTATAATCTCCAAGAGACCCAGTACTTC.

CDR3 loop: CASSPGLSKDTQYF. DNA for the CDR3: TGTGCCAGCAGCCCGGGACTTTCCAAGGATACGCAGTATTTT. V gene TRBV7-2 combines with J gene TRBJ2-3, with D tentatively TRBD2 (6 bases). Per germline, CDR1 SGHTA and CDR2 FQGNSA. V was trimmed by 5 bases and J by 6 bases, leaving 15 bases between them. This CDR3 region has 14 residues.

The chain carries TRBV5-5 and TRBJ1-3, with a tentative D call TRBD1 (5 bases). Deletions cut 5 bases from V and 0 bases from J, with 15 bases between. The CDR3 is 16 residues long. CDR1 and CDR2 (germline): SGHKS, YYEKEE (reference sequence). The CDR3 protein is CASRTGLRSSGNTIYF. CDR3 DNA: TGTGCCAGCAGAACGGGACTCAGGAGCTCTGGAAACACCATATATTTT.

The chain carries TRBV9 and TRBJ2-1, with unresolved D. The V gene's germline CDR1 is SGDLS and CDR2 YYNGEE. With 0 bases removed from V and 2 bases from J, the gap between germline ends came to 9 bases. This CDR3 has 15 amino acids. CDR3 residues: CASSVVLGTYNEQFF. The CDR3 region has the DNA TGTGCCAGCAGCGTAGTGTTAGGTACCTACAATGAGCAGTTCTTC.

CDR3 amino acids: CASRMTVNEKLFF. The CDR3, as DNA: TGTGCCAGCAGGATGACAGTCAATGAAAAACTGTTTTTT. The chain is built from TRBV2 and TRBJ1-4, with D perhaps matching TRBD1 (5 bases). V lost 6 bases, J lost 5 bases, and 10 bases lay in between. The CDR3 length is 13 residues. Germline CDR1 and CDR2: SNHLY and FYNNEI.

The rearrangement links TRBV5-1 to TRBJ1-1; the match to TRBD1 covers 8 bases. Germline lookup yields CDR1 SGHRS and CDR2 YFSETQ. The CDR3 length is 16 residues. Trimming cost V 0 bases and J 4 bases; bases outside gene matches: 8. DNA of the CDR3: TGCGCCAGCAGCTTGGCCCCGGGACAGGTTACCACTGAAGCTTTCTTT. Protein: CASSLAPGQVTTEAFF.

The chain has TRBV4-2 and TRBJ2-1; maybe TRBD1 (5 bases). The germline V gene has CDR1 LGHNA and CDR2 YNFKEQ. The CDR3 spans 15 residues. V was clipped by 0 bases and J by 4 bases, with 10 bases between them. CDR3 sequence: CASSQDGAEYNEQFF. CDR3 sequence (DNA): TGTGCCAGCAGCCAAGATGGGGCAGAGTACAATGAGCAGTTCTTC.

This sequence joins TRBV4-1 and TRBJ2-5; TRBD2 agrees at 9 bases. V lost 4 bases to trimming and J lost 4 bases; unmatched junction nucleotides: 16. Germline CDR1 is MGHRA and CDR2 is YSYEKL. The CDR3 loop spans 18 amino acids. This CDR3 reads CASSRRGASGTGLETQYF. The CDR3 nucleotides are TGCGCCAGCAGCCGGCGTGGGGCTAGCGGGACGGGTTTAGAGACCCAGTACTTC.

The V gene is TRBV19, the J gene TRBJ1-5, with D possibly being TRBD1 (5 bases). The V gene's germline CDR1 is LNHDA and CDR2 SQIVND (reference sequence). V was clipped by 4 bases and J by 12 bases, with 25 bases between them. CDR3 size: 16 residues. For the CDR3, the DNA is TGTGCCAGTAGTACACCCACGGGACCGCCCCTCAATGTCCAGCATTTT. Its translation is CASSTPTGPPLNVQHF.